These 23 T cell receptor beta chains originate from one sample sequenced in a study of identical twins. One entry per CDR3 protein results from TCRdb running MiXCR on the 5' RACE reads. Of more than 1.5 million distinct CDR3 sequences in the sample, roughly a third were seen once. Sequenced: cord blood. These receptors came from a newborn girl in good health.

The V gene is TRBV20-1, the J gene TRBJ2-7, with D perhaps TRBD1 (5 bases). The CDR3 consists of 13 residues. CDR1 DFQATT and CDR2 SNEGSKA come from the germline V gene (reference sequence). V was trimmed by 3 bases and J by 4 bases, leaving 13 bases between them. This CDR3 reads CSARGRAWYEQYF. CDR3 nucleotides: TGCAGTGCTAGGGGCAGGGCGTGGTACGAGCAGTACTTC.

The CDR3 nucleotides are TGTGCCAGCAGCATTTCTGCGGGAGTGTACTCCTACAATGAGCAGTTCTTC. This translates into CASSISAGVYSYNEQFF. The V gene is TRBV7-2, the J gene TRBJ2-1; 7 nucleotides match TRBD2. The CDR3 is 17 amino acids. The V segment lost 5 bases and the J segment 0 bases; nucleotides outside the gene matches: 10. Looked up from germline, CDR1 is SGHTA and CDR2 is FQGNSA.

The chain joins TRBV6-1 to TRBJ1-1, with D maybe TRBD1 (5 bases). The CDR3 has 13 amino acids. Trimming left V 8 bases short and J 4 bases short, with 14 bases between. Germline values: CDR1 MNHNS, CDR2 SASEGT. CDR3 sequence: CASSWGDGTEAFF. The CDR3 DNA is TGTGCCAGCTCTTGGGGGGATGGCACTGAAGCTTTCTTT.

J is TRBJ2-7 and V is TRBV5-6; D perhaps matches TRBD2 (6 bases). V dropped 4 bases and J dropped 2 bases, with 19 bases sitting between them. CDR1 SGHDT and CDR2 YYEEEE come from the germline V gene. The CDR3 consists of 16 residues. Written as DNA, the CDR3 is TGTGCCAGCAGCCTGTCACTAGCTGTGAGCCCCTACGAGCAGTACTTC. Amino acids: CASSLSLAVSPYEQYF.

Regarding this clonotype: This may arise from a read error, as a much more abundant clone is one base away. The CDR3 DNA sequence: TGTGCCAGCGGTTTCCAGGGCCAGGGGCCCAACTATGGCTACACCTTC. This sequence encodes CASGFQGQGPNYGYTF. The chain links TRBV12-3 or TRBV12-4 to TRBJ1-2, with D possibly matching TRBD1 (6 bases). The CDR3 extends over 16 amino acids.

This clonotype was observed a few times. The V gene is TRBV4-1, the J gene TRBJ1-5; no firm D call. The CDR3 spans 15 residues. V was pared by 1 base and J by 0 bases, with 7 bases between. Germline V gives CDR1 MGHRA, CDR2 YSYEKL. CDR3 sequence reads: CASSQADGSNQPQHF. Written as DNA, the CDR3 is TGCGCCAGCAGCCAAGCTGACGGTAGCAATCAGCCCCAGCATTTT.

The V and J genes are TRBV9 and TRBJ2-3, with no clear D. Germline CDR1 reads SGDLS; CDR2 reads YYNGEE. This CDR3 is 15 amino acids long. The V end was cut by 0 bases, the J end by 5 bases, with 13 bases between. The CDR3 sequence: CASSVEVGRIDTQYF. CDR3 coding DNA: TGTGCCAGCAGCGTAGAGGTGGGAAGGATAGATACGCAGTATTTT.

V is TRBV14 and J is TRBJ2-5, with D possibly called TRBD1 or TRBD2 (6 bases each). CDR3 length: 14 amino acids. Germline V lookup: CDR1 SGHDN, CDR2 FVKESK. Trimming pared 1 base from V and 4 bases from J, leaving 10 bases between. The CDR3 DNA follows: TGTGCCAGCAGCCAAGTTGGGGGGCCAGAGACCCAGTACTTC. It translates to CASSQVGGPETQYF. Looking up the rest from reference TRBV14 and TRBJ2-5 gives the full variable domain: EAGVTQFPSHSVIEKGQTVTLRCDPISGHDNLYWYRRVMGKEIKFLLHFVKESKQDESGMPNNRFLAERTGGTYSTLKVQPAELEDSGVYFCASSQVGGPETQYFGPGTRLLVL.

In its sample, this clonotype was seen a few times. The J gene is TRBJ2-3, the V gene TRBV12-3 or TRBV12-4, with 12 bases identical to TRBD2. The V and J ends lost 0 bases and 4 bases, in that order; junction bases with no gene match: 8. This CDR3 spans 18 amino acids. This chain's CDR3 is CASSLAPPGTSGPDTQYF. The DNA for the CDR3 is TGTGCCAGCAGTTTAGCCCCTCCCGGGACTAGCGGGCCAGATACGCAGTATTTT.

The sample holds a few counts of this clonotype. This chain links TRBV10-3 with TRBJ2-7, with D tentatively TRBD1 or TRBD2 (5 bases each). V lost 0 bases and J lost 3, with 21 bases in between. CDR1 is ENHRY and CDR2 is SYGVKD in the germline V gene. This CDR3 is built from 18 residues. CDR3 sequence (DNA): TGTGCCATCAGTGAGTCGATGAGGGGCGCGCCCCGCATCTACGAGCAGTACTTC. It codes for CAISESMRGAPRIYEQYF.

This chain connects TRBV20-1 to TRBJ1-1; D gene ambiguous. The length of the CDR3 is 14 residues. V was cut by 1 base and J by 1 base, with 10 bases left in between. Germline-derived CDR1 and CDR2 are DFQATT and SNEGSKA (reference sequence). The DNA for the CDR3 is TGCAGTGCTAGAGTTAATAGGAGGAACACTGAAGCTTTCTTT. Translating it yields CSARVNRRNTEAFF.

This clonotype has only a few counts. The genes are TRBV7-2 and TRBJ2-1, with 11 bases that match TRBD2. V lost 5 bases to trimming and J lost 0 bases; unmatched junction nucleotides: 12. CDR3 length equals 19 residues. Per the germline V gene, CDR1 is SGHTA and CDR2 is FQGNSA. CDR3 in DNA: TGTGCCAGCAGCCCGTACTCGGGACTAGCGGAAATCTCCTACAATGAGCAGTTCTTC. Translating it yields CASSPYSGLAEISYNEQFF.

Only a few counts were recorded for this clonotype. The chain is built from TRBV20-1 and TRBJ2-7; D remains ambiguous. CDR1 and CDR2 from the germline V gene are DFQATT and SNEGSKA (reference sequence). Trimming took 3 bases from V and 5 from J, leaving 14 bases between them. The CDR3 is 13 amino acids. The CDR3 spells CSARGSNLHEQYF. The CDR3 coding sequence is TGCAGTGCTAGGGGATCAAACCTCCACGAGCAGTACTTC.

In its sample, this clonotype was seen a few times. V usage is TRBV4-1 and J usage is TRBJ1-5; 7 positions agree with TRBD1. Trimming took 1 base from V and 7 from J; bases not matched to a gene: 10. This CDR3 comprises 16 residues. CDR1 and CDR2 (germline): MGHRA, YSYEKL. The CDR3 sequence is CASSQVVAVGQQPQHF. In DNA, the CDR3 is TGCGCCAGCAGCCAAGTTGTGGCAGTGGGACAGCAGCCCCAGCATTTT.

This clonotype was recorded a few times. V gene TRBV4-1 combines with J gene TRBJ2-1; the D gene could be TRBD1 or TRBD2 (5 bases each). V was clipped by 0 bases and J by 5 bases, with 8 bases between them. Germline V gene sequence: CDR1 MGHRA, CDR2 YSYEKL. The length of the CDR3 is 14 residues. CDR3 sequence (DNA): TGCGCCAGCAGCCAAGATCAGGGACACAATGAGCAGTTCTTC. Its protein product is CASSQDQGHNEQFF.

The rearrangement links TRBV9 to TRBJ1-4, with 7 bases lining up with TRBD1. There are 13 residues in the CDR3. The germline gives CDR1 SGDLS, CDR2 YYNGEE. J gave up 4 bases and V 3 bases, and 0 bases lay outside the gene matches. CDR3 bases: TGTGCCAGCAGCGCAGGGGGTAATGAAAAACTGTTTTTT. Its translation: CASSAGGNEKLFF.

The chain couples TRBV4-2 to TRBJ2-7; 12 bases fit TRBD2. V shed 1 base and J 2 bases; nucleotides not matched to a gene: 12. The germline V gene has CDR1 LGHNA and CDR2 YNFKEQ. The CDR3 totals 19 residues. Here the CDR3 reads CASSQVPSSASGGAYEQYF. CDR3 coding DNA: TGTGCCAGCAGCCAAGTGCCCTCATCCGCTAGCGGGGGGGCCTACGAGCAGTACTTC.

The V and J genes are TRBV5-1 and TRBJ2-7; D unclear. The CDR3 sequence is 14 residues long. Germline values: CDR1 SGHRS, CDR2 YFSETQ. Trimming took 2 bases from V and 2 from J, leaving 11 bases between them. This CDR3 reads CASSLKGPPYEQYF. The CDR3 DNA sequence: TGCGCCAGCAGCTTAAAAGGGCCCCCCTACGAGCAGTACTTC.

The gene calls are TRBV10-3 and TRBJ2-7, with 7 bases fitting TRBD2. With V trimmed by 5 bases and J by 2 bases, 3 bases remained unmatched. In germline, CDR1 is ENHRY, CDR2 SYGVKD. The length of the CDR3 is 13 residues. Written as DNA, the CDR3 is TGTGCCATCAGTCCGGGACTAACCTACGAGCAGTACTTC. Translation gives CAISPGLTYEQYF.

The J gene is TRBJ2-7, the V gene TRBV30, with 9 bases lining up with TRBD1. Trimming at V came to 4 bases and at J to 0 bases, leaving 4 bases not matched to a gene. This CDR3 has 14 amino acids. Germline CDR1 GTSNPN, CDR2 SVGIG (reference sequence). This CDR3 is CAWTGQGNSYEQYF. In DNA form, the CDR3 reads TGTGCCTGGACCGGACAGGGGAACTCCTACGAGCAGTACTTC.

The chain recombines TRBV29-1 with TRBJ1-6; D is unresolved. CDR1 is SQVTM and CDR2 is ANQGSEA in the germline V gene. This CDR3 is 13 amino acids long. V lost 6 bases, J lost 8 bases, and 14 bases lay in between. CDR3 residues: CSVRGRPDSPLHF. CDR3 bases: TGCAGCGTCCGAGGGCGGCCCGATTCACCCCTCCACTTT.

This clonotype has more than one count but fewer than ten. CDR3 in amino acids: CASSFELAGDGSYNEQFF. The CDR3 DNA is TGTGCCAGCAGTTTTGAACTAGCGGGAGACGGGTCCTACAATGAGCAGTTCTTC. The J gene is TRBJ2-1, the V gene TRBV28; TRBD2 agrees at 11 bases. CDR3 length: 18 residues. Germline CDR1 is MDHEN and CDR2 is SYDVKM. J was trimmed by 1 base and V by 3 bases; bases with no gene match: 8.

The chain is built from TRBV6-1 and TRBJ1-2; 8 bases match TRBD1. The CDR3 covers 14 residues. Trimming at V came to 7 bases and at J to 4 bases, leaving 8 bases not matched to a gene. Germline-derived CDR1 and CDR2 are MNHNS and SASEGT. In DNA, the CDR3 is TGTGCCAGCATCCCTGCAGGGGGCGGCTATGGCTACACCTTC. Its translation: CASIPAGGGYGYTF.